Listed below are T cell receptor beta chains from one sample, sequenced in a study of tumor-infiltrating lymphocytes in primary liver carcinoma. A single record per CDR3 protein comes from TCRdb applying MiXCR to the multiplex PCR reads. Of 85,000 to 100,000 distinct CDR3 sequences in the sample, about 70% were seen once. Sequencing input: tumor-adjacent normal liver tissue. All receptors come from a man aged 40-55 years with primary liver carcinoma and hepatitis B virus infection. The CDR3 runs from the conserved cysteine through the conserved F or W. The D gene is left open where the match is weak. Size is stated for part of the rows, as once, few or many counts, or as a class when the clone is expanded.

>TRBD1|TRBJ2-7|TRBV11-2|NA
CASSLDRDRDPHEQYF
TGTGCCAGCAGCTTGGACCGGGACAGGGACCCCCATGAGCAGTACTTC
>TRBD2|TRBJ2-3|TRBV5-1|NA
CASSLVSGGPPDTQYF
TGCGCCAGCAGCTTGGTCTCGGGAGGGCCCCCAGATACGCAGTATTTT
>TRBD2|TRBJ2-1|TRBV6-6|many
CASSSTYDLAGNEQFF
TGTGCCAGCAGTTCCACATATGACCTAGCGGGGAATGAGCAGTTCTTC
>TRBD2|TRBJ2-3|TRBV24-1|many
CATSDPGLVSDTQYF
TGTGCCACCAGTGATCCGGGACTAGTATCAGATACGCAGTATTTT
>NA|TRBJ2-7|TRBV14|many
CASSQTRNEQYF
TGTGCCAGCAGCCAAACAAGAAACGAGCAGTACTTC
>NA|TRBJ2-5|TRBV11-2|NA
CASSLLSGGSRQETHYF
TGCGCCAGCAGCTTACTCAGTGGGGGCAGTCGGCAAGAGACCCATTACTTC
>NA|TRBJ2-1|TRBV11-3|NA
CASSLGGAIGYNDQFF
TGTGCCAGCAGCTTAGGGGGTGCTATCGGGTACAATGATCAGTTCTTC
>NA|TRBJ2-1|TRBV11-2|NA
CANSLGGGNFHNEQFF
TGTGCCAACAGCCTAGGGGGCGGGAATTTCCACAATGAGCAGTTCTTC
>NA|TRBJ2-7|TRBV2|NA
CASSASAGAREQYF
TGTGCCAGCAGTGCCTCGGCGGGGGCTCGTGAGCAGTACTTC
>NA|TRBJ2-2|TRBV13|NA
CASRFVSANTGELFF
TGTGCCAGCAGATTCGTCAGTGCGAACACGGGGGAGCTGTTTTTT
>NA|TRBJ1-1|TRBV11-2|NA
CANSLGTGTEAFF
TGTGCCAACAGCTTAGGGACGGGCACTGAAGCTTTCTTT
>NA|TRBJ2-7|TRBV10-1|NA
CASHEVRGGGDYEQYF
TGCGCCTCGCATGAAGTCAGGGGCGGAGGGGACTACGAGCAGTATTTC
>NA|TRBJ2-5|TRBV11-2|NA
CASNLVSGWETQYF
TGTGCCAGCAACTTAGTAAGCGGCTGGGAGACCCAGTACTTC
>NA|TRBJ2-7|TRBV11-1|NA
CASNPAGVFYEQYF
TGTGCCAGCAACCCTGCAGGGGTCTTCTACGAACAGTACTTC
>NA|TRBJ1-2|TRBV4-1|few
CAISHPQNYGYTF
TGCGCCATCAGCCACCCGCAAAACTATGGCTATACCTTC
>TRBD2|TRBJ2-1|TRBV7-3|NA
CTSTPRGGQGNEQFF
TGTACCAGCACCCCCCGGGGGGGCCAGGGGAATGAGCAGTTCTTC
>NA|TRBJ2-1|TRBV29-1|NA
CSVNDQRSNEQFF
TGCAGCGTTAATGATCAGAGGAGCAATGAGCAGTTCTTC
>NA|TRBJ1-1|TRBV11-3|NA
CTSSLGRANTEAFF
TGTACCAGTAGCCTCGGTCGGGCGAACACTGAAGCTTTCTTT
>TRBD2|TRBJ2-2|TRBV4-2|NA
CASNQETSGSRELFF
TGTGCCAGCAACCAAGAAACTAGCGGGAGTAGGGAGCTATTTTTT
>NA|TRBJ2-4|TRBV12-3/TRBV12-4|medium-sized
CASSFGKHIQYF
TGTGCCAGCAGTTTCGGCAAGCACATTCAGTACTTC
>NA|TRBJ2-3|TRBV7-8|many
CASSETRTDTQYF
TGTGCCAGCAGCGAGACTAGGACAGATACGCAGTATTTT
>NA|TRBJ2-2|TRBV29-1|NA
CSVFGLLGTSNTGELFF
TGCAGCGTCTTTGGCCTCCTCGGGACATCGAACACCGGGGAGCTGTTTTTT
>NA|TRBJ2-7|TRBV11-3|few
CASSGGFPPYEQYF
TGTGCCAGCAGCGGCGGTTTCCCTCCATACGAGCAGTACTTC
>NA|TRBJ2-7|TRBV6-1|NA
CASNPSTGQDEQYF
TGTGCCAGCAATCCCTCCACTGGGCAAGACGAGCAGTACTTC
>NA|TRBJ1-4|TRBV28|many
CASSFGGTNEKLFF
TGTGCCAGCAGTTTTGGGGGAACTAATGAAAAACTGTTTTTT
>NA|TRBJ1-2|TRBV20-1|once
CSARVPDGFSANYGYTF
TGCAGTGCTAGAGTTCCGGACGGCTTCTCCGCCAACTATGGCTACACCTTC
>NA|TRBJ1-5|TRBV10-2|many
CASSESGGEGQPQHF
TGCGCCAGCAGTGAGTCCGGGGGTGAGGGTCAGCCCCAGCATTTT
>NA|TRBJ2-6|TRBV11-2|NA
CASNLYKGGRANVLTF
TGTGCCAGCAACTTATATAAAGGGGGGCGGGCCAACGTCCTGACTTTC
>TRBD1|TRBJ1-5|TRBV29-1|many
CSVTQGPDQPQHF
TGCAGCGTTACACAGGGGCCGGATCAGCCCCAGCATTTT
>TRBD2|TRBJ2-7|TRBV6-5|NA
CTSSSTLAGGLSYEQYF
TGTACCAGCAGTTCCACCCTAGCGGGAGGCCTCTCCTATGAGCAGTACTTC
>TRBD1|TRBJ2-1|TRBV6-2/TRBV6-3|NA
CAGIPIQGVIVNEQFF
TGTGCCGGCATTCCCATACAGGGGGTCATTGTTAATGAGCAGTTCTTC
>NA|TRBJ2-7|TRBV13|NA
CISSFMGGGPYEQYF
TGTATCAGCAGCTTCATGGGTGGTGGTCCCTACGAGCAGTACTTC
>NA|TRBJ2-5|TRBV5-1|NA
CASSLVSDRLETQYF
TGCGCCAGCAGCTTGGTTAGTGACCGGCTCGAGACCCAGTACTTC
>NA|TRBJ2-1|TRBV29-1|many
CSYRGGRGVWDEQFF
TGCAGCTACCGGGGAGGCCGTGGGGTGTGGGATGAGCAGTTCTTC
>NA|TRBJ2-7|TRBV7-9|many
CASSLEGPLSYEQYF
TGTGCCAGCAGCTTAGAAGGGCCCTTATCCTACGAGCAGTACTTC
>NA|TRBJ2-7|TRBV11-2|NA
CANSLDLGADYEQYF
TGTGCCAACAGCTTAGATTTGGGGGCAGACTACGAACAGTACTTC
>NA|TRBJ2-2|TRBV11-2|NA
CASSSGFGTELFF
TGTGCCAGCAGCTCAGGTTTTGGGACGGAGCTGTTTTTT
>TRBD1|TRBJ2-7|TRBV28|many
CASSLPGQGAYEQYF
TGTGCCAGCAGTCTTCCGGGACAGGGGGCGTACGAGCAGTACTTC
>TRBD1|TRBJ2-7|TRBV6-2/TRBV6-3|many
CASSRLGQGAYEQYF
TGTGCCAGCAGCCGCCTGGGACAGGGGGCCTACGAGCAGTACTTC
>TRBD2|TRBJ2-1|TRBV4-1|many
CASSGLAGEEQFF
TGCGCCAGCAGCGGACTAGCGGGGGAGGAGCAGTTCTTC
>TRBD1|TRBJ2-7|TRBV4-1|NA
CASSPNGTGYEQYF
TGCGCCAGCAGCCCGAATGGGACAGGATACGAGCAGTACTTC